This record looks at one T cell receptor beta chain sequence and its context. Participant-given clinical history determined each cohort assignment. The source of the sample is a study of blood T cell repertoires in COVID-19. Study overall: The analysed material was cDNA or gDNA that came from T cells, B-cell-depleted T cells, or PBMCs.

The V gene lost 7 bases and the J gene lost 10 bases, with 13 bases spanning the gap. CDR1 and CDR2 from the germline V gene are MNHEY and SVGAGI. CDR3 length: 11 amino acids. Original methodology: The authors estimated nucleated cell counts from reference gene primer amplification. The assay was immunoSEQ multiplex PCR, and TCRdb's table has in-frame clones only and misses some. The V and J calls and clone size come from that table; D and trimming were worked out from the DNA. The sample has more than 300,000 clones; about 90% are singletons. The chain carries TRBV6-5 and TRBJ1-1; no reliable D call. The sample consisted of PBMCs or T cells enriched from blood (not recorded which). The source is a woman in her twenties or thirties who had recovered from COVID-19. CDR3 in amino acids: CASISLRLAFF. CDR3 DNA sequence: TGTGCCAGCATTTCCCTGCGACTAGCTTTCTTT.